This entry features one T cell receptor beta chain sequence. The CDR3 has 17 residues. Looked up from germline, CDR1 is SNHLY and CDR2 is FYNNEI. TCRdb keeps only in-frame clones here, not all; method: immunoSEQ multiplex PCR. This sample yields about 49,000 clones, of which 65% to 90% are seen a single time; about 2.9% belongs to the top ten. The data belong to a study of blood T cell repertoires in COVID-19. The sample comprised peripheral blood. This TCR came from a woman between 55 and 75 years old with acute or convalescent COVID-19. This chain connects TRBV2 to TRBJ2-1; 10 positions match TRBD1. The CDR3 here is CAWGGTGERLAGREQFF. CDR3 bases: TGTGCGTGGGGGGGGACAGGGGAACGGCTAGCCGGACGAGAGCAGTTCTTC. The whole variable domain, filled in from reference TRBV2 and TRBJ2-1, reads EPEVTQTPSHQVTQMGQEVILRCVPISNHLYFYWYRQILGQKVEFLVSFYNNEISEKSEIFDDQFSVERPDGSNFTLKIRSTKLEDSAMYFCAWGGTGERLAGREQFFGPGTRLTVL.